The 22 T cell receptor beta chains below all came from one sample that was sequenced in a study of T cells in narcolepsy. Profiling relied on immunoSEQ multiplex PCR, and the TCRdb table lists in-frame clones only, not all of them. This sample has some 30,000 clones, with 75% to 90% found just once. The sequencing sample was made of CD45RA- memory CD4+ T cells from PBMCs. Source of these receptors: a human donor with narcolepsy.

The chain recombines TRBV13 with TRBJ2-3, with TRBD2 matching over 9 bases. This CDR3 comprises 16 residues. Germline V gene sequence: CDR1 PRHDT, CDR2 FYEKMQ (reference sequence). V was clipped by 2 bases and J by 1 base; unmatched bases: 4. CDR3 sequence reads: CASSLSAGGGTDTQYF. In DNA, the CDR3 is TGTGCCAGCAGCTTATCAGCGGGGGGCGGCACAGATACGCAGTATTTT.

The chain links TRBV20-1 to TRBJ1-1, with D unclear. There are 11 residues in the CDR3. Deletions cut 5 bases from V and 2 bases from J, with 6 bases between. CDR1 and CDR2 (germline): DFQATT, SNEGSKA (reference sequence). The CDR3 region has the DNA TGCAGTGCTCCGGTCAACACTGAAGCTTTCTTT. This encodes CSAPVNTEAFF.

The V and J genes are TRBV15 and TRBJ2-2; D possibly corresponds to TRBD1 (6 bases). CDR3 length: 17 residues. Germline V gene data show CDR1 as LNHNV and CDR2 as YYDKDF (reference sequence). Trimming cost V 3 bases and J 3 bases, with 17 bases left between them. CDR3 sequence (DNA): TGTGCCACCAGCAGGCAAGGGGGTGGCAGCTACACCGGGGAGCTGTTTTTT. Its protein product is CATSRQGGGSYTGELFF.

The chain combines TRBV7-3 with TRBJ2-3, with D maybe TRBD2 (7 bases). V gave up 5 bases and J gave up 1 base, with 16 bases separating them. Germline V gene lookup returns CDR1 SGHTA and CDR2 FQGTGA. CDR3 length: 16 amino acids. The CDR3 sequence: CASSRNAGAGTDTQYF. CDR3 DNA: TGTGCCAGCAGCAGAAACGCGGGGGCCGGCACAGATACGCAGTATTTT. Full variable domain (missing parts from reference TRBV7-3 and TRBJ2-3): GAGVSQTPSNKVTEKGKYVELRCDPISGHTALYWYRQSLGQGPEFLIYFQGTGAADDSGLPNDRFFAVRPEGSVSTLKIQRTERGDSAVYLCASSRNAGAGTDTQYFGPGTRLTVL.

The count of this clone is one. This chain joins TRBV6-5 and TRBJ1-5; 9 nucleotides match TRBD1. Germline V lookup: CDR1 MNHEY, CDR2 SVGAGI. The CDR3 has 14 amino acids. The J segment lost 4 bases and the V segment lost 7 bases, leaving 5 bases of the junction unmatched. The CDR3 coding sequence is TGTGCCAGCAAGGAACAGGGGGCGAATCAGCCCCAGCATTTT. Amino acid sequence: CASKEQGANQPQHF.

The chain couples TRBV15 to TRBJ1-1; a weak D match, TRBD1 (5 bases). CDR3 length equals 14 residues. V was pared by 0 bases and J by 4 bases, with 9 bases between. CDR1 is LNHNV and CDR2 is YYDKDF in the germline V gene (reference sequence). The CDR3 sequence is CATSRDVGGTEAFF. The DNA of the CDR3 is TGTGCCACCAGCAGAGATGTGGGGGGCACTGAAGCTTTCTTT.

The genes are TRBV4-3 and TRBJ2-3, with TRBD2 matching over 11 bases. The junction had 5 bases not matched to a gene; V was cut back by 0 bases and J by 0 bases. CDR3 size: 18 residues. Germline-derived CDR1 and CDR2 are LGHNA and YSLEER. The CDR3 DNA follows: TGCGCCAGCAGCCAAGATCACCTAGCGGGGGGAAGCACAGATACGCAGTATTTT. Residues: CASSQDHLAGGSTDTQYF.

J is TRBJ2-7 and V is TRBV5-1; 7 bases map to TRBD1. CDR3 size: 15 residues. The V gene's germline CDR1 is SGHRS and CDR2 YFSETQ. The junction had 8 bases not matched to a gene; V was cut back by 4 bases and J by 1 base. DNA for the CDR3: TGCGCCAGCAGCCCGAGACAGGGCTCATCCTACGAGCAGTACTTC. This gives the protein CASSPRQGSSYEQYF.

The CDR3 protein is CASSLRGGQPHYGYTF. CDR3 sequence (DNA): TGCGCCAGCAGCTTGAGGGGGGGGCAGCCCCACTATGGCTACACCTTC. This rearrangement joins TRBV5-1 to TRBJ1-2, with D perhaps TRBD1 (6 bases). V was clipped by 1 base and J by 3 bases, with 16 bases between them. The germline gives CDR1 SGHRS, CDR2 YFSETQ. The CDR3 is 16 residues long.

This sequence joins TRBV7-3 and TRBJ2-3; D remains unclear. This CDR3 region has 13 residues. CDR1 SGHTA and CDR2 FQGTGA come from the germline V gene. Trimming took 1 base from V and 6 from J, leaving 8 bases between them. The CDR3 sequence is CASSLNPRDTQYF. The CDR3 DNA follows: TGTGCCAGCAGCTTAAACCCCCGCGATACGCAGTATTTT. Supplemented by reference TRBV7-3 and TRBJ2-3, the full variable domain reads GAGVSQTPSNKVTEKGKYVELRCDPISGHTALYWYRQSLGQGPEFLIYFQGTGAADDSGLPNDRFFAVRPEGSVSTLKIQRTERGDSAVYLCASSLNPRDTQYFGPGTRLTVL.

A remark on this clone: The same CDR3 also results from other DNA sequences found in this sample. The chain is built from TRBV2 and TRBJ1-5; 11 bases fit TRBD1. The junction had 2 bases not matched to a gene; V was cut back by 6 bases and J by 4 bases. The CDR3 spans 14 residues. Germline assignment: CDR1 SNHLY and CDR2 FYNNEI. The CDR3 DNA follows: TGTGCCAGCAGGGGGACAGGGGGAAATCAGCCCCAGCATTTT. Encoded protein: CASRGTGGNQPQHF.

The chain couples TRBV2 to TRBJ2-1; weak D call: TRBD2 (5 bases). Trimming shortened V by 4 bases and J by 0 bases, and 13 bases separated the two germline ends. Germline V gene data show CDR1 as SNHLY and CDR2 as FYNNEI. There are 16 residues in the CDR3. Here the CDR3 reads CASSVDSGSSYNEQFF. The CDR3 DNA is TGTGCCAGCAGTGTCGATAGTGGGAGCTCCTACAATGAGCAGTTCTTC. The full variable domain, rest sourced from reference TRBV2 and TRBJ2-1, is EPEVTQTPSHQVTQMGQEVILRCVPISNHLYFYWYRQILGQKVEFLVSFYNNEISEKSEIFDDQFSVERPDGSNFTLKIRSTKLEDSAMYFCASSVDSGSSYNEQFFGPGTRLTVL.

The V call is TRBV14, the J call TRBJ1-1; TRBD1 agrees at 9 bases. This CDR3 region has 15 residues. Germline trimming cut 4 bases from V and 0 bases from J; bases unmatched to any gene: 3. The germline CDR1 and CDR2 sequences are SGHDN and FVKESK. The DNA of the CDR3 is TGTGCCAGCAGCCGGGACAGGGTCATGAACACTGAAGCTTTCTTT. It specifies CASSRDRVMNTEAFF.

Of note for this clone: This specimen includes other DNA sequences encoding the same CDR3. V and J are TRBV20-1 and TRBJ2-5; D call uncertain. Trimming stripped 6 bases from V and 7 bases from J, with 9 bases between. The germline V gene encodes CDR1 DFQATT and CDR2 SNEGSKA (reference sequence). The CDR3 is 10 amino acids. CDR3 protein: CSALLGTQYF. CDR3 sequence (DNA): TGCAGTGCCCTACTTGGGACCCAGTACTTC.

This clone was recorded a few times. The chain is built from TRBV10-3 and TRBJ2-4; D unclear. CDR3 length: 13 amino acids. V gave up 4 bases and J gave up 6 bases, with 10 bases separating them. In germline, CDR1 is ENHRY, CDR2 SYGVKD. The CDR3 here is CAISGSDGNIQYF. The CDR3 DNA follows: TGTGCCATCAGTGGCTCAGACGGAAACATTCAGTACTTC.

The J gene is TRBJ2-1, the V gene TRBV7-2; 7 bases fit TRBD2. There are 17 residues in the CDR3. Germline CDR1 is SGHTA and CDR2 is FQGNSA. Trimming took 5 bases from V and 6 from J; bases not matched to a gene: 16. The CDR3 nucleotides are TGTGCCAGCAGCCCTATCCAGCGGGGTTGGAAGGGCAATGAGCAGTTCTTC. This gives the protein CASSPIQRGWKGNEQFF.

As regards this clone: Distinct nucleotide sequences in the sample also encode this CDR3. This rearrangement joins TRBV6-6 to TRBJ1-3; 8 nucleotides agree with TRBD1. The germline gives CDR1 MNHNY, CDR2 SVGAGI (reference sequence). The CDR3 is 14 residues long. The J segment lost 3 bases and the V segment lost 5 bases, leaving 3 bases of the junction unmatched. CDR3 sequence: CASSPDRGGNTIYF. In nucleotides, the CDR3 is TGTGCCAGCAGTCCCGACAGGGGTGGAAACACCATATATTTT.

V is TRBV19 and J is TRBJ1-4; 7 bases are a match to TRBD1. V dropped 5 bases and J dropped 0; count of bases not matched to a gene: 3. The CDR3 runs 15 residues. Per the germline V gene, CDR1 is LNHDA and CDR2 is SQIVND (reference sequence). The CDR3 spells CASSGGTATNEKLFF. The CDR3 DNA follows: TGTGCCAGTAGTGGGGGGACAGCAACTAATGAAAAACTGTTTTTT. The entire variable domain, with the rest obtained from reference TRBV19 and TRBJ1-4, is as follows: DGGITQSPKYLFRKEGQNVTLSCEQNLNHDAMYWYRQDPGQGLRLIYYSQIVNDFQKGDIAEGYSVSREKKESFPLTVTSAQKNPTAFYLCASSGGTATNEKLFFGSGTQLSVL.

This clone was detected only a few times. V usage is TRBV19 and J usage is TRBJ1-4, with no clear D. The germline V and J ends were trimmed by 4 bases and 1 base, with 7 bases remaining between them. The germline gives CDR1 LNHDA, CDR2 SQIVND (reference sequence). The CDR3 is 14 amino acids. The DNA of the CDR3 is TGTGCCAGTAGTAGGAGAGGAACTAATGAAAAACTGTTTTTT. Translating gives CASSRRGTNEKLFF.

The V and J genes are TRBV4-2 and TRBJ1-3, with D possibly being TRBD1 (5 bases). CDR1 and CDR2 (germline): LGHNA, YNFKEQ. Between the trimmed V and J ends, which lost 0 bases and 3 bases, there was a span of 18 bases. This CDR3 has 18 residues. The CDR3 DNA reads as TGTGCCAGCAGCCAAGATTTCGGCGGACGGGGGAATGGAAACACCATATATTTT. It is translated as CASSQDFGGRGNGNTIYF.

This clone was seen only a few times. The chain has TRBV4-1 and TRBJ2-7, with a possible D match to TRBD1 (7 bases). Germline V gene lookup returns CDR1 MGHRA and CDR2 YSYEKL. V shed 3 bases and J shed 3 bases, with 15 bases lying between them. This CDR3 is 15 amino acids long. CDR3 residues: CASSHEGAGIYEQYF. CDR3 DNA sequence: TGCGCCAGCAGCCACGAGGGGGCGGGAATCTACGAGCAGTACTTC.

V usage is TRBV15 and J usage is TRBJ1-1, with unresolved D. Germline V gene data show CDR1 as LNHNV and CDR2 as YYDKDF (reference sequence). V was clipped by 1 base and J by 1 base, with 4 bases between them. The CDR3 spans 13 residues. CDR3: CATSRAGNTEAFF. The CDR3 DNA is TGTGCCACCAGCAGAGCCGGGAACACTGAAGCTTTCTTT.